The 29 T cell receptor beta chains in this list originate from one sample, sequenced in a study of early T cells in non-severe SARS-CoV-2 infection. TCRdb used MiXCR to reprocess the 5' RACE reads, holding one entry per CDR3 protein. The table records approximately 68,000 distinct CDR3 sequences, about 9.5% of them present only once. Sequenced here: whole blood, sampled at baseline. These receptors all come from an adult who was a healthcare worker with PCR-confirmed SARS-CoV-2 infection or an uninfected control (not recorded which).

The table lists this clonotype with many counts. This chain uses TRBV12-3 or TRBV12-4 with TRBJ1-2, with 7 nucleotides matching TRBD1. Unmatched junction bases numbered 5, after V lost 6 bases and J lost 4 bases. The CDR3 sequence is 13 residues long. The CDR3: CASSSTGVYGYTF. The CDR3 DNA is TGTGCCAGCAGCTCAACAGGGGTCTATGGCTACACCTTC.

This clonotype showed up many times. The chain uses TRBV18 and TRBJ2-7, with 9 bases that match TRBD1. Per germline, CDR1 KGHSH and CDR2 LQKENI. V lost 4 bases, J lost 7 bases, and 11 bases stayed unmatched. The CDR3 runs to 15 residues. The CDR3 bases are TGTGCCAGCTCACTCTCGACAGGGGGAAGGGAGGAGCAGTACTTC. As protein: CASSLSTGGREEQYF.

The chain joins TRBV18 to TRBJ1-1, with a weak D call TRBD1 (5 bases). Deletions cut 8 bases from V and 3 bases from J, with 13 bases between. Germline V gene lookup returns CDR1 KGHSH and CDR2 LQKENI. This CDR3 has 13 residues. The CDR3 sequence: CASQQGVDTEAFF. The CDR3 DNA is TGTGCCAGCCAGCAGGGTGTGGACACTGAAGCTTTCTTT.

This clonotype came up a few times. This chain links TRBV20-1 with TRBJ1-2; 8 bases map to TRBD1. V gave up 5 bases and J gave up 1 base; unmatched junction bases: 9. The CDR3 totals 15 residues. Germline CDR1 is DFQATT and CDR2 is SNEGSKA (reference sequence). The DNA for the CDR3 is TGCAGTGCTCCCCGCCCGGGACAGGATAACTATGGCTACACCTTC. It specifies CSAPRPGQDNYGYTF.

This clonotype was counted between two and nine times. The CDR3 protein is CATSDSVSTDTQYF. The CDR3 DNA is TGTGCCACCAGTGATTCAGTTAGCACAGATACGCAGTATTTT. The J gene is TRBJ2-3, the V gene TRBV24-1; unclear D gene. This CDR3 is 14 amino acids long. Looked up from germline, CDR1 is KGHDR and CDR2 is SFDVKD. V shed 2 bases and J shed 0 bases, with 5 bases lying between them.

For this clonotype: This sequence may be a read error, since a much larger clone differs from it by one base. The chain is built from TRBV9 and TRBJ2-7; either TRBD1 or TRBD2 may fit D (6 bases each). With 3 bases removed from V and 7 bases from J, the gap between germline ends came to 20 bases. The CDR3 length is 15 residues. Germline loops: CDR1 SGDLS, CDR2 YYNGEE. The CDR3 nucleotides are TGTGCCAGCAGCGCACCGGGACATGGGGACTTGGAGCAGTACTTC. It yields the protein CASSAPGHGDLEQYF.

The DNA of the CDR3 is TGTGCCAGCAGAAGAATAGGGAACAGCCACGAGCAGTACTTC. Translating it yields CASRRIGNSHEQYF. V gene TRBV6-5 combines with J gene TRBJ2-7; no clear D gene. V was pared by 6 bases and J by 5 bases, with 17 bases between. CDR1 MNHEY and CDR2 SVGAGI come from the germline V gene. The CDR3 has 14 residues.

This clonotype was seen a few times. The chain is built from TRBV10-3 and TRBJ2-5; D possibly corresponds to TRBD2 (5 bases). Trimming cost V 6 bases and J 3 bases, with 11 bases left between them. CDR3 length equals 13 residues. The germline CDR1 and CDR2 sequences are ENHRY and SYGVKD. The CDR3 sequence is CAIREALKETQYF. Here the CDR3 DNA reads TGTGCCATCAGGGAGGCACTAAAAGAGACCCAGTACTTC.

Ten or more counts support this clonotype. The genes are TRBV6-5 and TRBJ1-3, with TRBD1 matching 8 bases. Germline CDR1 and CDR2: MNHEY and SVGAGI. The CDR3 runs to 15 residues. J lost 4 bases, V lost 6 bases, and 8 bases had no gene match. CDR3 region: CASRIDRGAGNTIYF. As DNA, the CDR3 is TGTGCCAGCAGGATTGACAGGGGCGCGGGAAACACCATATATTTT.

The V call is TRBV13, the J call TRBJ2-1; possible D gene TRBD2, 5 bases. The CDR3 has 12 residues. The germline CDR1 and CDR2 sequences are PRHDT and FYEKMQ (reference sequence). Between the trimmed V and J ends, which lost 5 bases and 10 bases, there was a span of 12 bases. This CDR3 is CASSPGWGEQFF. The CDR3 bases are TGTGCCAGCAGCCCGGGATGGGGAGAGCAGTTCTTC.

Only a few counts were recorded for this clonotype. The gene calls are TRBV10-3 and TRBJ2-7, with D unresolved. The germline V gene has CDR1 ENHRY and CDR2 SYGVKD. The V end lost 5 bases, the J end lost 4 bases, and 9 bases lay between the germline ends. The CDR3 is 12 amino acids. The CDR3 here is CAISPTIYEQYF. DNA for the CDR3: TGTGCCATCAGTCCTACCATTTACGAGCAGTACTTC.

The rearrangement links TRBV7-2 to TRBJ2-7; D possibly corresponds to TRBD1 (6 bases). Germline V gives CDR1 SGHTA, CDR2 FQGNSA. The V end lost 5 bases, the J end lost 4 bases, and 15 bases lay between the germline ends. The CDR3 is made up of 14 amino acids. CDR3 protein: CASSRQATGYEQYF. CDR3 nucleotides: TGTGCCAGCAGCCGACAGGCCACCGGGTACGAGCAGTACTTC.

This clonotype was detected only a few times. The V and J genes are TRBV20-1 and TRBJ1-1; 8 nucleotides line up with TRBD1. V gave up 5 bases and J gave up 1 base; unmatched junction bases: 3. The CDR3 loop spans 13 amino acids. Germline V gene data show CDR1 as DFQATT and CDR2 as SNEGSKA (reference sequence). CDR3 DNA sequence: TGCAGTGCTGCTGGACAGGGGAACACTGAAGCTTTCTTT. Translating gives CSAAGQGNTEAFF.

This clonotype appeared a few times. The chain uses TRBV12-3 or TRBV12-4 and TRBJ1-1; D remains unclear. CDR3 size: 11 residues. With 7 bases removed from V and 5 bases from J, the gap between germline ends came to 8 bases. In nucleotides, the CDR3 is TGTGCCAGCACCCCCTCGACTGAAGCTTTCTTT. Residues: CASTPSTEAFF.

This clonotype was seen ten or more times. CDR3 sequence (DNA): TGTGCCAGCTCACCCCCCGGGACAGGGGCCCTCTACGAGCAGTACTTC. The encoded protein is CASSPPGTGALYEQYF. The V and J genes are TRBV18 and TRBJ2-7; 10 nucleotides align to TRBD1. The CDR3 is 16 amino acids. Germline trimming cut 3 bases from V and 3 bases from J; bases unmatched to any gene: 8. The V gene's germline CDR1 is KGHSH and CDR2 LQKENI.

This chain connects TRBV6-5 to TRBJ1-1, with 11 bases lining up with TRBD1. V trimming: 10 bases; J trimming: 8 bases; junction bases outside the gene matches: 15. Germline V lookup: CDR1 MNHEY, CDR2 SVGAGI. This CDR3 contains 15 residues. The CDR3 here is CATITPGTGGSEAFF. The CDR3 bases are TGTGCCACAATAACACCCGGGACAGGGGGATCGGAAGCTTTCTTT.

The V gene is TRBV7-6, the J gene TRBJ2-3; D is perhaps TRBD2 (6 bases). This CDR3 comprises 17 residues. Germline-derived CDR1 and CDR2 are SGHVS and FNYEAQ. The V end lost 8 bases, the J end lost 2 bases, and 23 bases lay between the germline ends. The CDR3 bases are TGTGCCAGCTCCACCAATCACCCGGGACTTATCACAGATACGCAGTATTTT. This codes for CASSTNHPGLITDTQYF.

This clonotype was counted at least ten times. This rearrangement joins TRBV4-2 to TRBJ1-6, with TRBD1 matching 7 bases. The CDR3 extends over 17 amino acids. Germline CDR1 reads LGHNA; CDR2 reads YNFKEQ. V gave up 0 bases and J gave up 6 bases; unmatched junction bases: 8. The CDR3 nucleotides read TGTGCCAGCAGCCAAGAAAGGGCGGGACAGACTAATTCACCCCTCCACTTT. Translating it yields CASSQERAGQTNSPLHF.

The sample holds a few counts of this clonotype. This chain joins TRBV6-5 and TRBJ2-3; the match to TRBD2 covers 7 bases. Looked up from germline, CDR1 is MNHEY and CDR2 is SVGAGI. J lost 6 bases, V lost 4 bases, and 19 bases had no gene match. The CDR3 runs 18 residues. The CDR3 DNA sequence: TGTGCCAGCAGTTCCAGGCGACTAGCCGGACAAAGTACGGATACGCAGTATTTT. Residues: CASSSRRLAGQSTDTQYF.

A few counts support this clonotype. The CDR3 DNA reads as TGTGCCCTTTGGACAGGGGGCGCGGATGGCTACACCTTC. The encoded protein is CALWTGGADGYTF. This rearrangement joins TRBV10-3 to TRBJ1-2, with 11 bases fitting TRBD1. The V gene end was trimmed by 11 bases and the J gene end by 6 bases; junction bases not matched to a gene: 8. Germline CDR1 reads ENHRY; CDR2 reads SYGVKD. The CDR3 has 13 amino acids.

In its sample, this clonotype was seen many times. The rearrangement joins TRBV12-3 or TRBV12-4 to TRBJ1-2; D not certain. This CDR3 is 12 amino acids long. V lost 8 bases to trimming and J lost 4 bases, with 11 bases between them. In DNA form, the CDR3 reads TGTGCCAGCCGCAGGTACGGCTATGGCTACACCTTC. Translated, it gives CASRRYGYGYTF.

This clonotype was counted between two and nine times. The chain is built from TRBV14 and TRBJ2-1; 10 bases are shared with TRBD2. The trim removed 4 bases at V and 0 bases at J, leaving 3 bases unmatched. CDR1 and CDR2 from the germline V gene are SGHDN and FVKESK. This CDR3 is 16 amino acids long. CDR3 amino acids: CASSLLAGISYNEQFF. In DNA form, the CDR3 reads TGTGCCAGCAGCCTACTAGCGGGGATCTCCTACAATGAGCAGTTCTTC.

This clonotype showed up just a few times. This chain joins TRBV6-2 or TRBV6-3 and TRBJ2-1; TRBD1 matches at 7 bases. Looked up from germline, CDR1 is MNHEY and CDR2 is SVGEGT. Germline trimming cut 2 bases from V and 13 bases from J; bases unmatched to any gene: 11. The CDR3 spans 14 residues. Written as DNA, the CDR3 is TGTGCCAGCAGTTACGAAGGGGGCTCACACCCCCAGTTCTTC. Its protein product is CASSYEGGSHPQFF.

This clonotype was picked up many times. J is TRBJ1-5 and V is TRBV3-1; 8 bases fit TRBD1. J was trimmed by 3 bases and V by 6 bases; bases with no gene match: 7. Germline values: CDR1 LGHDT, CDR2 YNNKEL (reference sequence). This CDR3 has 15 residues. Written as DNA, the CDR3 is TGTGCCAGCAGTCCCGGGACAGGCCCCAATCAGCCCCAGCATTTT. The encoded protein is CASSPGTGPNQPQHF.

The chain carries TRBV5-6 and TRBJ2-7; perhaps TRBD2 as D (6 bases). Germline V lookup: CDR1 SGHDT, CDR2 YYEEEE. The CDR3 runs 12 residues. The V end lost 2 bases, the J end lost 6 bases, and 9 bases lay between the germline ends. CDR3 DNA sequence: TGTGCCAGCAGCTTCGGAGGGGCCGAGCAGTACTTC. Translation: CASSFGGAEQYF.

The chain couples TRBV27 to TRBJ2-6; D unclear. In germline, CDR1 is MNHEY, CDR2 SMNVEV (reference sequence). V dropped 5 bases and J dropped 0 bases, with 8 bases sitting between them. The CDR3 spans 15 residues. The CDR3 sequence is CASSRLSSGANVLTF. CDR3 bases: TGTGCCAGCAGTAGACTGAGCTCTGGGGCCAACGTCCTGACTTTC.

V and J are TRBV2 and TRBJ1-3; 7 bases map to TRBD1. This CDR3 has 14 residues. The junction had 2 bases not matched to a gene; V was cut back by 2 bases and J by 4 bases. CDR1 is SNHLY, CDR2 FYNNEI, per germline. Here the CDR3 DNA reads TGTGCCAGCAGTGAAAAGGGGGCGGGAAACACCATATATTTT. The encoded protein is CASSEKGAGNTIYF. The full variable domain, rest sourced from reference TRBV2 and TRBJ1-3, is EPEVTQTPSHQVTQMGQEVILRCVPISNHLYFYWYRQILGQKVEFLVSFYNNEISEKSEIFDDQFSVERPDGSNFTLKIRSTKLEDSAMYFCASSEKGAGNTIYFGEGSWLTVV.

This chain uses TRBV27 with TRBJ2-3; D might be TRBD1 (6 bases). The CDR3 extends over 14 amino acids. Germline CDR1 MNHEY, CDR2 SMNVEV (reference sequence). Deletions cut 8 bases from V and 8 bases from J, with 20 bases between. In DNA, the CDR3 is TGTGCCAGCCACCGAGACCATCTAGGGGGTACGCAGTATTTT. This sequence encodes CASHRDHLGGTQYF.

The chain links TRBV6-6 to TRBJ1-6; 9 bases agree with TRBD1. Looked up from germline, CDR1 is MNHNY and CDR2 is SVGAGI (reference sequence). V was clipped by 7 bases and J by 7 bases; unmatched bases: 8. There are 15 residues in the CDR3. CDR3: CASTLQGAENSPLHF. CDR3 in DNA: TGTGCCAGCACCTTACAGGGGGCGGAAAATTCACCCCTCCACTTT.